What follows are 17 T cell receptor beta chains derived from one specimen sequenced in a study of Ad26.COV2.S vaccination and SARS-CoV-2 variants. Method: immunoSEQ multiplex PCR; TCRdb's copy keeps in-frame clones and lacks some. The sample includes around 450,000 clones, nearly 90% of them seen just once. Treatment meaning: over 15 received Ad26.COV2.S at low or high dose, single or two shots; 5 received placebo; per-sample allocation not given. It was on day 63 after the first vaccine or placebo injection that samples were taken. The specimen was peripheral blood, collected in a trial of Ad26.COV2.S vaccine versus placebo. The receptors come from a person between 18 and 65 years old who received the Ad26.COV2.S COVID-19 vaccine or a placebo.

The rearrangement joins TRBV5-1 to TRBJ2-7, with a weak D call TRBD2 (5 bases). Germline values: CDR1 SGHRS, CDR2 YFSETQ. V gave up 4 bases and J gave up 2 bases, with 10 bases separating them. CDR3 length: 13 residues. CDR3 coding DNA: TGCGCCAGCAGCGCCGGGATGACCTACGAGCAGTACTTC. This sequence encodes CASSAGMTYEQYF. The whole variable domain, filled in from reference TRBV5-1 and TRBJ2-7, reads KAGVTQTPRYLIKTRGQQVTLSCSPISGHRSVSWYQQTPGQGLQFLFEYFSETQRNKGNFPGRFSGRQFSNSRSEMNVSTLELGDSALYLCASSAGMTYEQYFGPGTRLTVT.

This clone occurred once. V and J are TRBV7-9 and TRBJ2-1; no definite D call. Germline CDR1 is SEHNR and CDR2 is FQNEAQ (reference sequence). The CDR3 has 15 residues. Trimming cost V 1 base and J 3 bases, with 10 bases left between them. CDR3 in DNA: TGTGCCAGCAGCTTAGGGTTAGGCTTCTACAATGAGCAGTTCTTC. This gives the protein CASSLGLGFYNEQFF.

This sequence joins TRBV19 and TRBJ2-7; 7 nucleotides align to TRBD1. After removal of 7 bases from V and 3 bases from J, the junction contained 6 bases not matched to a gene. This CDR3 contains 13 residues. From germline, CDR1 is LNHDA and CDR2 SQIVND (reference sequence). The CDR3 bases are TGTGCCAGTACGGGACAGCCTTTCTACGAGCAGTACTTC. This encodes CASTGQPFYEQYF.

The chain is built from TRBV19 and TRBJ1-5, with D unclear. The V gene's germline CDR1 is LNHDA and CDR2 SQIVND (reference sequence). V was shortened by 5 bases and J by 0 bases, with 2 bases between the two germline ends. CDR3 length: 12 amino acids. The DNA for the CDR3 is TGTGCCAGTAGTCATAGCAATCAGCCCCAGCATTTT. Protein product: CASSHSNQPQHF.

The chain carries TRBV6-5 and TRBJ2-1, with a weak D call TRBD1 (5 bases). V was cut by 1 base and J by 6 bases, with 13 bases left in between. The CDR3 is made up of 15 amino acids. Germline-derived CDR1 and CDR2 are MNHEY and SVGAGI. The CDR3 here is CASSYWAGLGNEQFF. CDR3 DNA: TGTGCCAGCAGTTACTGGGCAGGGTTGGGCAATGAGCAGTTCTTC.

For this clone: Other DNA variants within this sample encode the same CDR3. V and J are TRBV7-9 and TRBJ1-1; D unclear. CDR3 length equals 13 residues. CDR1 and CDR2 (germline): SEHNR, FQNEAQ (reference sequence). V lost 4 bases and J 1 base, leaving 7 bases between the germline ends. CDR3 residues: CASSSQQNTEAFF. The CDR3 DNA reads as TGTGCCAGCAGCTCCCAGCAGAACACTGAAGCTTTCTTT.

The chain is built from TRBV5-1 and TRBJ2-7; 8 positions match TRBD2. V gave up 4 bases and J gave up 1 base; unmatched junction bases: 7. Germline CDR1 is SGHRS and CDR2 is YFSETQ. The CDR3 sequence is 15 residues long. The chain's CDR3 is CASSPGAGGSYEQYF. The CDR3 DNA reads TGCGCCAGCAGCCCAGGGGCGGGAGGTTCCTACGAGCAGTACTTC.

The genes are TRBV25-1 and TRBJ2-2, with 11 bases identical to TRBD1. Germline-derived CDR1 and CDR2 are MGHDK and SYGVNS. Germline trimming cut 1 base from V and 4 bases from J; bases unmatched to any gene: 2. The CDR3 sequence is 16 residues long. Here the CDR3 reads CASSESGQGGTGELFF. In nucleotides, the CDR3 is TGTGCCAGCAGTGAATCGGGACAGGGGGGCACCGGGGAGCTGTTTTTT.

The gene calls are TRBV5-6 and TRBJ1-1; D call uncertain. The V gene's germline CDR1 is SGHDT and CDR2 YYEEEE. V shed 4 bases and J shed 3 bases, with 10 bases lying between them. The CDR3 has 13 amino acids. CDR3 sequence (DNA): TGTGCCAGCAGCGGCGGGTGGGACACTGAAGCTTTCTTT. Its translation is CASSGGWDTEAFF.

The V call is TRBV6-1, the J call TRBJ1-4; D uncertain. The CDR3 extends over 16 amino acids. Germline V gives CDR1 MNHNS, CDR2 SASEGT. V lost 2 bases and J lost 0, with 10 bases in between. The DNA for the CDR3 is TGTGCCAGCAGTGAACATCGCGGCACAACTAATGAAAAACTGTTTTTT. Protein: CASSEHRGTTNEKLFF.

The gene calls are TRBV6-2 or TRBV6-3 and TRBJ2-7; a possible D gene is TRBD1 (6 bases). Germline CDR1 and CDR2: MNHEY and SVGEGT. This CDR3 region has 13 residues. V was pared by 2 bases and J by 3 bases, with 8 bases between. The CDR3 DNA follows: TGTGCCAGCAGTTACGAGACAGGCTACGAGCAGTACTTC. Its protein product is CASSYETGYEQYF.

The genes are TRBV4-2 and TRBJ1-4, with 8 bases fitting TRBD1. This CDR3 is 16 amino acids long. Trimming removed 0 bases from V and 8 bases from J; junction bases left unmatched: 8. CDR1 is LGHNA, CDR2 YNFKEQ, per germline. CDR3 sequence reads: CASSQDRAGGDEKLFF. CDR3 bases: TGTGCCAGCAGCCAAGATCGAGCAGGGGGCGACGAAAAACTGTTTTTT.

This chain uses TRBV7-9 with TRBJ2-2; D remains ambiguous. This CDR3 is built from 12 residues. V shed 4 bases and J shed 4 bases, with 4 bases lying between them. Germline V gene data show CDR1 as SEHNR and CDR2 as FQNEAQ (reference sequence). CDR3 residues: CASSSFTGELFF. CDR3 in DNA: TGTGCCAGCAGCTCATTCACCGGGGAGCTGTTTTTT.

The chain recombines TRBV6-2 or TRBV6-3 with TRBJ1-1; the D gene is possibly TRBD1 (5 bases). The CDR3 sequence is 14 residues long. V gave up 2 bases and J gave up 6 bases, with 13 bases separating them. Germline V CDR1 and CDR2: MNHEY, SVGEGT. The CDR3 DNA sequence: TGTGCCAGCAGTTACGCGAAGACAGTCCCTGAAGCTTTCTTT. Its translation: CASSYAKTVPEAFF.

The CDR3 sequence is CAIRPGLATYEQYF. The CDR3 DNA reads TGTGCCATCAGACCCGGCCTAGCGACCTACGAGCAGTACTTC. This rearrangement joins TRBV10-3 to TRBJ2-7; a weak D match, TRBD2 (6 bases). This CDR3 is built from 14 residues. Trimming removed 6 bases at V and 2 bases at J, with 14 bases between. Germline V gene lookup returns CDR1 ENHRY and CDR2 SYGVKD.

The chain uses TRBV28 and TRBJ1-3; no reliable D call. This CDR3 is built from 15 residues. The V end lost 6 bases, the J end lost 0 bases, and 12 bases lay between the germline ends. Germline V lookup: CDR1 MDHEN, CDR2 SYDVKM. CDR3 sequence reads: CASRPTVLSGNTIYF. CDR3 nucleotide sequence: TGTGCCAGCAGACCAACAGTTCTCTCTGGAAACACCATATATTTT.

V is TRBV11-2 and J is TRBJ2-7; maybe TRBD1 (6 bases). Germline V gene lookup returns CDR1 SGHAT and CDR2 FQNNGV. V was cut by 1 base and J by 7 bases, with 11 bases left in between. CDR3 length: 13 amino acids. CDR3 DNA sequence: TGTGCCAGCAGCTTAGTGTCAGGGGTAGAGCAGTACTTC. Its protein product is CASSLVSGVEQYF.